This T cell receptor (beta chain) was recovered during a study of T cell repertoires in cytomegalovirus infection. Each CDR3 protein gets one entry after TCRdb re-called the reads with MiXCR. Among some 150,000 distinct CDR3 sequences listed, approximately 30% were seen once. Points on this clonotype: The antigen is unknown.

Sequences were derived from CD8+ T cells from cultured PBMCs, sampled from culture after CMV antigen stimulation. The clonotype originates from a human donor in good health (CMV status not recorded). Some clones in this sample may be carry-over from other donors' samples.

CDR3 in DNA: TGTGCCAGCAGTTCCAGCTCATTTGAAGCTTTCTTT. Its protein is CASSSSSFEAFF. The chain joins TRBV6-5 to TRBJ1-1; D is undetermined. Germline values: CDR1 MNHEY, CDR2 SVGAGI. V was pared by 4 bases and J by 7 bases, with 10 bases between. The CDR3 is 12 residues long.